Listed below are T cell receptor beta chains from one sample, sequenced in a study of blood T cell repertoires in COVID-19. Sequencing used immunoSEQ multiplex PCR; TCRdb keeps in-frame clones, though not all of them. The sample has approximately 170,000 clones, around four fifths seen once. The material sequenced was PBMCs or T cells enriched from blood (not recorded which). These receptors originate from a woman between 45 and 65 years old who had recovered from COVID-19. CDR3s include the opening cysteine and the closing phenylalanine or tryptophan. D genes are given only for firm matches. A row's size may be missing; if present it is once, few, many or a size class.

TRBJ2-4,NA,TRBV5-4,NA,CASSLAGSGKNIQYF,TGTGCCAGCAGCTTGGCAGGGTCTGGCAAAAACATTCAGTACTTC
TRBJ2-7,NA,TRBV4-2,TRBD2,CASSQARGLANDEQYF,TGTGCCAGCAGCCAAGCCCGGGGACTAGCGAACGACGAGCAGTACTTC
TRBJ1-5,NA,TRBV11-2,NA,CASSPAGGNQPQHF,TGTGCCAGCAGCCCGGCGGGAGGCAATCAGCCCCAGCATTTT
TRBJ2-1,NA,TRBV7-3,NA,CASSLGGATYNEQFF,TGTGCCAGCAGCTTAGGGGGGGCAACCTACAATGAGCAGTTCTTC
TRBJ2-2,NA,TRBV5-4,NA,CASSLARAGELFF,TGTGCCAGCAGCTTGGCCAGGGCCGGGGAGCTGTTTTTT
TRBJ2-7,NA,TRBV6-5,TRBD1,CASRFGQGAYEQYF,TGTGCCAGCAGATTCGGACAGGGGGCCTACGAGCAGTACTTC
TRBJ2-3,NA,TRBV7-2,TRBD2,CASSLGAGGTVVF,TGTGCCAGCAGCTTAGGTGCGGGGGGGACCGTCGTTTTT
TRBJ1-5,NA,TRBV7-8,NA,CASSLSSSILGQPQHF,TGTGCCAGCAGCTTGAGCAGTTCCATCCTAGGTCAGCCCCAGCATTTT
TRBJ2-5,once,TRBV5-4,TRBD1,CASSDGTGLLETQYF,TGTGCCAGCAGCGACGGGACAGGTCTTTTGGAGACCCAGTACTTC
TRBJ1-2,NA,TRBV13,TRBD1,CASSLSGGFPYGYTF,TGTGCCAGCAGCTTATCAGGGGGCTTCCCCTATGGCTACACCTTC
TRBJ1-2,NA,TRBV19,TRBD1,CASSDRGQFGYTF,TGTGCCAGTAGTGACAGGGGGCAGTTTGGCTACACCTTC
TRBJ2-2,NA,TRBV7-2,NA,CASSPMGPGELFF,TGTGCCAGCAGCCCAATGGGCCCCGGGGAGCTGTTTTTT
TRBJ1-1,NA,TRBV27,NA,CASSFNRASTEAFF,TGTGCCAGCAGTTTTAACAGGGCGAGCACTGAAGCTTTCTTT
TRBJ2-1,NA,TRBV5-4,NA,CASSLYGSGHNEQFF,TGTGCCAGCAGCTTGTACGGGAGTGGCCACAATGAGCAGTTCTTC
TRBJ1-2,NA,TRBV12-3/TRBV12-4,NA,CASSLGGGDGYTF,TGTGCCAGCAGTTTAGGTGGGGGGGATGGCTACACCTTC
TRBJ2-7,once,TRBV4-2,TRBD2,CASSQDLAGGHVSYEQYF,TGTGCCAGCAGCCAAGATTTAGCGGGGGGCCACGTCTCCTACGAGCAGTACTTC
TRBJ2-7,NA,TRBV7-9,TRBD2,CASSLASGGYEQYF,TGTGCCAGCAGCTTAGCTAGCGGGGGGTACGAGCAGTACTTC
TRBJ1-2,NA,TRBV12-3/TRBV12-4,NA,CASSFGTSYGYTF,TGTGCCAGCAGCTTCGGGACAAGCTATGGCTACACCTTC
TRBJ1-4,NA,TRBV5-1,NA,CASSLTPTGEKLFF,TGCGCCAGCAGCTTGACTCCGACGGGTGAAAAACTGTTTTTT
TRBJ2-5,once,TRBV7-2,TRBD2,CASSLAKSSGANRWKETQYF,TGTGCCAGCAGCTTAGCGAAGTCTAGCGGAGCCAATAGGTGGAAAGAGACCCAGTACTTC
TRBJ2-7,NA,TRBV6-5,NA,CASSYSATSRSEQYF,TGTGCCAGCAGTTACTCGGCGACTAGTCGCAGCGAGCAGTACTTC
TRBJ2-1,NA,TRBV7-2,NA,CASSLGEVPYNEQFF,TGTGCCAGCAGCTTAGGTGAGGTGCCCTACAATGAGCAGTTCTTC
TRBJ2-1,NA,TRBV6-5,NA,CASSYSLATEQFF,TGTGCCAGCAGTTACTCTCTAGCTACTGAGCAGTTCTTC
TRBJ2-7,NA,TRBV5-8,TRBD1,CASTETTGTYEQYF,TGTGCCAGCACCGAGACGACAGGGACATACGAGCAGTACTTC
TRBJ2-5,NA,TRBV7-2,TRBD2,CASSLQIAGGPLETQYF,TGTGCCAGCAGCCTACAAATAGCGGGAGGGCCCCTTGAGACCCAGTACTTC
TRBJ2-1,NA,TRBV5-1,NA,CASSTEGVSYNEQFF,TGCGCCAGCAGCACGGAGGGAGTCTCCTACAATGAGCAGTTCTTC
TRBJ1-2,NA,TRBV21-1,NA,CASSKKVEGANYGYTF,TGTGCCAGCAGCAAAAAAGTAGAGGGGGCTAACTATGGCTACACCTTC
TRBJ2-7,NA,TRBV4-3,TRBD2,CASSRGTSGGTYEQYF,TGCGCCAGCAGCCGGGGGACTAGCGGGGGGACCTACGAGCAGTACTTC
TRBJ2-2,NA,TRBV11-3,TRBD2,CASSPRRGGTGELFF,TGTGCCAGCAGCCCTCGCCGGGGGGGAACCGGGGAGCTGTTTTTT